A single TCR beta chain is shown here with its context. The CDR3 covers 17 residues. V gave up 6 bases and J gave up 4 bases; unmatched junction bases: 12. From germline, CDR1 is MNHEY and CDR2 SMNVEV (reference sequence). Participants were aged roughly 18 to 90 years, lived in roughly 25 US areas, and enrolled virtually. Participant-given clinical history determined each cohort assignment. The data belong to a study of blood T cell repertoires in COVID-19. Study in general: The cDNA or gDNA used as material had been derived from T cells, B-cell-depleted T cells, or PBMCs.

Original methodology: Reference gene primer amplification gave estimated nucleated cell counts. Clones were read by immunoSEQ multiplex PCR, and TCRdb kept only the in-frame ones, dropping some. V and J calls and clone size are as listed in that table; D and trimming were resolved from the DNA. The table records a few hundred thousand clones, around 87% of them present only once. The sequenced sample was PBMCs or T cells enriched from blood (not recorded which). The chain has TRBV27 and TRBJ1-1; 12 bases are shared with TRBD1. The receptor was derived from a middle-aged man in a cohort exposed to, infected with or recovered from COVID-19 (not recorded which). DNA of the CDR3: TGTGCCAGCAGAGGAACCGGGACAGGGGGCGCGTCCACTGAAGCTTTCTTT. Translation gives CASRGTGTGGASTEAFF.